One and the same sample provided the 22 T cell receptor beta chains below, sequenced in a study of CD8+CD57+ T cells in acquired aplastic anemia. Template material for TCR beta VDJ and CDR3 profiling consisted of genomic DNA. TCRdb ran MiXCR on the reads and lists one entry per CDR3 protein. In the table there are roughly 180,000 distinct CDR3 sequences, 64% of which are singletons. The sequenced material came from sorted CD4+, CD8+, or CD8+CD57+ T cells (not recorded which) from PBMCs. These receptors originate from a human donor with severe aplastic anemia or a healthy control (not recorded which).

This clonotype has a handful of counts. The chain joins TRBV7-9 to TRBJ2-5; 11 positions match TRBD2. The V gene end was trimmed by 4 bases and the J gene end by 5 bases; junction bases not matched to a gene: 12. Per germline, CDR1 SEHNR and CDR2 FQNEAQ (reference sequence). This CDR3 spans 17 amino acids. DNA of the CDR3: TGTGCCAGCAGCTCAACCATAGCGGGAGGGCTCCGGGAGACCCAGTACTTC. Translating gives CASSSTIAGGLRETQYF.

The V gene is TRBV5-1, the J gene TRBJ2-5; 7 bases are shared with TRBD2. Losses at the gene ends were 0 bases for V and 7 bases for J; bases not matched to a gene: 3. Germline-derived CDR1 and CDR2 are SGHRS and YFSETQ. The CDR3 length is 13 residues. Written as DNA, the CDR3 is TGCGCCAGCAGCTTGGGCGGGGAGGGGACCCAGTACTTC. This gives the protein CASSLGGEGTQYF.

The chain uses TRBV7-9 and TRBJ1-1; 7 nucleotides agree with TRBD1. The germline V gene encodes CDR1 SEHNR and CDR2 FQNEAQ (reference sequence). The CDR3 has 13 amino acids. V lost 6 bases and J lost 3; bases outside the gene matches: 4. The CDR3 here is CASSEQGYTEAFF. The CDR3 DNA reads TGTGCCAGCAGTGAACAGGGGTACACTGAAGCTTTCTTT.

The chain recombines TRBV19 with TRBJ1-6, with TRBD1 matching 7 bases. Germline V CDR1 and CDR2: LNHDA, SQIVND (reference sequence). The CDR3 covers 14 residues. V lost 4 bases, J lost 7 bases, and 4 bases stayed unmatched. CDR3 nucleotides: TGTGCCAGTAGTACTTCGACAGGGAATTCACCCCTCCACTTT. Translation gives CASSTSTGNSPLHF.

This clonotype was detected only once. CDR3: CSARGGQGDNSPLHF. The CDR3 region has the DNA TGCAGTGCTAGAGGGGGACAGGGAGATAATTCACCCCTCCACTTT. The chain combines TRBV20-1 with TRBJ1-6, with 9 nucleotides matching TRBD1. The ends lost 1 base at V and 5 bases at J; junction bases unmatched: 3. The CDR3 is 15 residues long. CDR1 and CDR2 from the germline V gene are DFQATT and SNEGSKA (reference sequence).

Many counts were recorded for this clonotype. This sequence joins TRBV24-1 and TRBJ2-5; 10 bases map to TRBD1. Germline V gives CDR1 KGHDR, CDR2 SFDVKD. The CDR3 runs 14 residues. The V gene end was trimmed by 9 bases and the J gene end by 2 bases; junction bases not matched to a gene: 5. This chain's CDR3 is CATGTGELQETQYF. The CDR3 coding sequence is TGTGCCACCGGGACAGGGGAATTACAAGAGACCCAGTACTTC.

V usage is TRBV19 and J usage is TRBJ1-1; 8 nucleotides align to TRBD1. This CDR3 spans 12 amino acids. Germline V lookup: CDR1 LNHDA, CDR2 SQIVND (reference sequence). Unmatched junction bases numbered 9, after V lost 8 bases and J lost 10 bases. CDR3 protein: CASSRTGLSAFF. The CDR3 DNA reads as TGTGCCAGTTCACGGACAGGGTTGTCAGCTTTCTTT.

As for this clonotype: At one boundary the junction diverges from the germline segment, which might be a read error. The V and J genes are TRBV25-1 and TRBJ1-5; TRBD1 agrees at 7 bases. The V gene's germline CDR1 is MGHDK and CDR2 SYGVNS. The CDR3 covers 13 residues. DNA for the CDR3: TGTGCCAGCAGCCAGGGCCTGGGACAGCGCCAGCATTTT. It specifies CASSQGLGQRQHF.

This chain joins TRBV7-2 and TRBJ1-5; D unresolved. V was clipped by 1 base and J by 0 bases, with 10 bases between them. The CDR3 has 16 amino acids. In germline, CDR1 is SGHTA, CDR2 FQGNSA. The CDR3 region is CASSLGTDYSNQPQHF. The CDR3 nucleotides are TGTGCCAGCAGCTTAGGGACGGACTATAGCAATCAGCCCCAGCATTTT.

On this clonotype itself: This may stem from a read error, because a much larger clone lies one nucleotide away. This rearrangement joins TRBV5-5 to TRBJ2-7; the D gene could be TRBD1 or TRBD2 (5 bases each). Per germline, CDR1 SGHKS and CDR2 YYEKEE (reference sequence). The CDR3 runs to 11 residues. Written as DNA, the CDR3 is TGTGCCAGCAGCTTCATAGGGGAGCAGCACTTC. Protein sequence: CASSFIGEQHF.

V and J are TRBV2 and TRBJ2-1; 9 bases are a match to TRBD2. From germline, CDR1 is SNHLY and CDR2 FYNNEI. J was trimmed by 7 bases and V by 2 bases; bases with no gene match: 9. CDR3 length: 16 residues. The DNA for the CDR3 is TGTGCCAGCAGTGAATTCCCTAGCGGGGCGTGGAATGAGCAGTTCTTC. Translating gives CASSEFPSGAWNEQFF.

The J gene is TRBJ2-7, the V gene TRBV7-3, with TRBD2 as a possible D gene (6 bases). CDR1 is SGHTA, CDR2 FQGTGA, per germline. V was cut by 0 bases and J by 5 bases, with 11 bases left in between. The CDR3 spans 14 residues. CDR3 residues: CASSLTGGTNEQYF. The CDR3 DNA is TGTGCCAGCAGCTTAACGGGGGGAACCAACGAGCAGTACTTC. The full variable domain, its missing parts supplied by reference TRBV7-3 and TRBJ2-7, is GAGVSQTPSNKVTEKGKYVELRCDPISGHTALYWYRQSLGQGPEFLIYFQGTGAADDSGLPNDRFFAVRPEGSVSTLKIQRTERGDSAVYLCASSLTGGTNEQYFGPGTRLTVT.

This clonotype was seen only a few times. The J gene is TRBJ2-1, the V gene TRBV24-1; the D gene could be TRBD1 or TRBD2 (5 bases each). Germline-derived CDR1 and CDR2 are KGHDR and SFDVKD. Between the trimmed V and J ends, which lost 0 bases and 8 bases, there was a span of 16 bases. This CDR3 has 16 residues. In DNA form, the CDR3 reads TGTGCCACCAGTGATTTGGTCCCGGGACGGTCCGATGAGCAGTTCTTC. This gives the protein CATSDLVPGRSDEQFF.

The V and J genes are TRBV10-2 and TRBJ2-7; D perhaps matches TRBD2 (6 bases). CDR1 is WSHSY, CDR2 SAAADI, per germline. The CDR3 consists of 14 residues. The V and J ends lost 6 bases and 0 bases respectively, with 12 bases between them. The DNA of the CDR3 is TGCGCCAGCAGAGTTTTCGGGAGCTCCTACGAGCAGTACTTC. Protein sequence: CASRVFGSSYEQYF.

This clonotype was seen a few times. This chain uses TRBV7-9 with TRBJ2-2; possibly TRBD2 for D (6 bases). Trimming pared 5 bases from V and 6 bases from J, leaving 10 bases between. CDR3 length: 13 residues. Germline CDR1 and CDR2: SEHNR and FQNEAQ (reference sequence). CDR3 DNA sequence: TGTGCCAGCAGCCCGAGCGGGCCCGGGGAGCTGTTTTTT. This codes for CASSPSGPGELFF.

This clonotype came up a few times. The chain combines TRBV7-8 with TRBJ1-1; D possibly corresponds to TRBD1 (6 bases). The CDR3 is 13 amino acids. Looked up from germline, CDR1 is SGHVS and CDR2 is FQNEAQ. V was shortened by 3 bases and J by 5 bases, with 10 bases between the two germline ends. Here the CDR3 DNA reads TGTGCCAGCAGCTTTAAACAGGGTACTGAAGCTTTCTTT. It translates to CASSFKQGTEAFF.

The rearrangement links TRBV19 to TRBJ1-1; 9 bases agree with TRBD1. The CDR3 has 15 residues. Trimming cost V 3 bases and J 8 bases; bases outside gene matches: 10. Germline CDR1 reads LNHDA; CDR2 reads SQIVND (reference sequence). For the CDR3, the DNA is TGTGCCAGTAGTATCCAACTAGGGACAGGGCAAGAAGCTTTCTTT. As protein: CASSIQLGTGQEAFF.

As for this clonotype: At one of its ends the junction is not consistent with the germline gene, which may arise from a read error. The chain employs TRBV12-5 and TRBJ2-7, with 12 bases aligning to TRBD1. The germline gives CDR1 LGHNT, CDR2 FRNRAP. CDR3 size: 13 residues. This CDR3 reads CASSWRDRGLRNF. In DNA form, the CDR3 reads TGTGCCAGCAGTTGGCGGGACAGGGGGCTTCGGAACTTC. Full variable domain (remainder filled in from reference TRBV12-5 and TRBJ2-7): DARVTQTPRHKVTEMGQEVTMRCQPILGHNTVFWYRQTMMQGLELLAYFRNRAPLDDSGMPKDRFSAEMPDATLATLKIQPSEPRDSAVYFCASSWRDRGLRNFGPGTRLTVT.

The rearrangement joins TRBV11-3 to TRBJ2-5; TRBD1 is a possible D gene (6 bases). Trimming took 5 bases from V and 5 from J, leaving 15 bases between them. Germline V gene sequence: CDR1 SGHNT, CDR2 YENEEA. CDR3 length: 14 residues. Here the CDR3 DNA reads TGTGCCAGCAGCCCCGGCCCAAGGGGGGAGACCCAGTACTTC. It encodes CASSPGPRGETQYF.

The genes are TRBV7-9 and TRBJ1-1, with 8 bases lining up with TRBD1. V dropped 5 bases and J dropped 1; count of bases not matched to a gene: 9. The CDR3 sequence is 16 residues long. Germline values: CDR1 SEHNR, CDR2 FQNEAQ (reference sequence). The chain's CDR3 is CASSPGTGPGNTEAFF. The CDR3 DNA sequence: TGTGCCAGCAGCCCGGGGACAGGCCCCGGGAACACTGAAGCTTTCTTT.

The chain uses TRBV7-2 and TRBJ1-6; possible D gene TRBD1, 5 bases. This CDR3 contains 17 residues. The germline V gene has CDR1 SGHTA and CDR2 FQGNSA. Trimming removed 0 bases at V and 3 bases at J, with 12 bases between. CDR3: CASSLASSRDYNSPLHF. The DNA for the CDR3 is TGTGCCAGCAGCTTAGCCTCGTCCAGGGACTATAATTCACCCCTCCACTTT.

V gene TRBV29-1 combines with J gene TRBJ2-1, with TRBD2 identical over 7 bases. The CDR3 length is 12 residues. CDR1 is SQVTM, CDR2 ANQGSEA, per germline. V dropped 3 bases and J dropped 5; count of bases not matched to a gene: 1. CDR3 sequence (DNA): TGCAGCGTTGAGGGGGGGAACAATGAGCAGTTCTTC. Translating it yields CSVEGGNNEQFF.